Listed here are 24 T cell receptor beta chains from one sample, sequenced in a study of vaccination and CD4 T cells after COVID-19. Sequenced with the Oncomine TCR Beta short-read assay was DNA taken from cultured CD4+ T cells. One entry per CDR3 protein results from TCRdb running MiXCR on the PCR reads. Found here are about 16,000 distinct CDR3 sequences, roughly 59% of them singletons; the top ten hold 9.4%. Treatment of the sample: approximately nine-day PBMC culture with coronavirus spike peptide pools or control peptides (ViraFEST assay). No antigens are known for them. The sequenced sample consisted of CD4+ T cells from blood, cultured in vitro. These receptor sequences come from a human donor who had recovered from COVID-19.

This sequence joins TRBV5-4 and TRBJ2-3; the D call may be TRBD1 or TRBD2 (5 bases each). Trimming took 1 base from V and 4 from J, leaving 13 bases between them. From germline, CDR1 is SGHNT and CDR2 YYREEE (reference sequence). This CDR3 has 15 amino acids. As DNA, the CDR3 is TGTGCCAGCAGCTTGCCGGGACGTGAGGCAGATACGCAGTATTTT. This encodes CASSLPGREADTQYF.

This chain connects TRBV20-1 to TRBJ2-1, with D maybe TRBD1 (6 bases). The germline gives CDR1 DFQATT, CDR2 SNEGSKA (reference sequence). The CDR3 spans 12 residues. V was cut by 6 bases and J by 8 bases, with 14 bases left in between. The CDR3: CSAEQGQDEQFF. The DNA of the CDR3 is TGCAGTGCGGAACAGGGTCAGGATGAGCAGTTCTTC.

The rearrangement joins TRBV15 to TRBJ1-1; D is unclear. There are 14 residues in the CDR3. The V gene's germline CDR1 is LNHNV and CDR2 YYDKDF (reference sequence). Trimming pared 3 bases from V and 1 base from J, leaving 9 bases between. This CDR3 reads CATSRPLANTEAFF. CDR3 in DNA: TGTGCCACCAGCAGGCCCCTGGCGAACACTGAAGCTTTCTTT.

The V and J genes are TRBV15 and TRBJ2-3; unclear D gene. Germline CDR1 and CDR2: LNHNV and YYDKDF (reference sequence). Trimming stripped 3 bases from V and 5 bases from J, with 21 bases between. This CDR3 contains 17 residues. CDR3 sequence: CATSRPETGTAKDTQYF. The CDR3 nucleotides read TGTGCCACCAGCAGGCCCGAGACTGGCACAGCAAAAGATACGCAGTATTTT.

This chain connects TRBV28 to TRBJ1-5; D not resolved. Trimming left V 1 base short and J 4 bases short, with 11 bases between. Germline V gives CDR1 MDHEN, CDR2 SYDVKM. This CDR3 spans 15 amino acids. The CDR3: CASSLYLRLNQPQHF. The CDR3 nucleotides read TGTGCCAGCAGTTTATATCTCAGATTAAATCAGCCCCAGCATTTT. The full variable domain, in which reference TRBV28 and TRBJ1-5 provide the parts outside the CDR3, is DVKVTQSSRYLVKRTGEKVFLECVQDMDHENMFWYRQDPGLGLRLIYFSYDVKMKEKGDIPEGYSVSREKKERFSLILESASTNQTSMYLCASSLYLRLNQPQHFGDGTRLSIL.

CDR3 nucleotide sequence: TGCAGTGCTTTTACCAGGGGGGATCGGTCCGGGGAGCTGTTTTTT. Translating it yields CSAFTRGDRSGELFF. The chain couples TRBV20-1 to TRBJ2-2; TRBD1 is a possible D gene (7 bases). The V gene's germline CDR1 is DFQATT and CDR2 SNEGSKA (reference sequence). CDR3 length: 15 amino acids. V lost 5 bases and J lost 6, with 19 bases in between.

This chain links TRBV10-3 with TRBJ1-5; 7 positions match TRBD1. The CDR3 contains 15 residues. Per the germline V gene, CDR1 is ENHRY and CDR2 is SYGVKD. The junction had 5 bases not matched to a gene; V was cut back by 6 bases and J by 0 bases. CDR3 in amino acids: CAIRRTGDSNQPQHF. The DNA of the CDR3 is TGTGCCATCAGGAGGACAGGAGATAGCAATCAGCCCCAGCATTTT.

The V and J genes are TRBV12-3 or TRBV12-4 and TRBJ2-3; D might be TRBD2 (6 bases). The V end lost 3 bases, the J end lost 1 base, and 8 bases lay between the germline ends. CDR3 length: 14 residues. The DNA of the CDR3 is TGTGCCAGCAGTTTGGCTAGCGGCACAGATACGCAGTATTTT. This gives the protein CASSLASGTDTQYF.

The rearrangement uses TRBV12-3 or TRBV12-4 and TRBJ2-5; no firm D call. The CDR3 loop spans 12 amino acids. Trimming pared 4 bases from V and 5 bases from J, leaving 8 bases between. Here the CDR3 reads CASSSVWETQYF. The CDR3 nucleotides are TGTGCCAGCAGTTCTGTCTGGGAGACCCAGTACTTC.

V and J are TRBV2 and TRBJ1-6; no reliable D call. The V end was cut by 5 bases, the J end by 10 bases, with 6 bases between. The germline V gene has CDR1 SNHLY and CDR2 FYNNEI. The CDR3 consists of 11 residues. Written as DNA, the CDR3 is TGTGCCAGCAGTTTCAGCTCACCCCTCCACTTT. Translation gives CASSFSSPLHF.

The V and J genes are TRBV19 and TRBJ1-1, with D unclear. V was cut by 3 bases and J by 2 bases, with 10 bases left in between. The CDR3 runs 14 residues. Germline assignment: CDR1 LNHDA and CDR2 SQIVND (reference sequence). The CDR3: CASSIQALNTEAFF. The CDR3 coding sequence is TGTGCCAGTAGTATCCAGGCCCTAAACACTGAAGCTTTCTTT.

The chain joins TRBV7-8 to TRBJ1-5; 9 nucleotides agree with TRBD1. V gave up 5 bases and J gave up 2 bases; unmatched junction bases: 7. Germline V CDR1 and CDR2: SGHVS, FQNEAQ. The CDR3 loop spans 16 amino acids. CDR3 bases: TGTGCCAGCAGCCCCACAGGGGGCAGGGGCAATCAGCCCCAGCATTTT. Its translation is CASSPTGGRGNQPQHF. The full variable domain, with the rest looked up from reference TRBV7-8 and TRBJ1-5, is GAGVSQSPRYKVAKRGQDVALRCDPISGHVSLFWYQQALGQGPEFLTYFQNEAQLDKSGLPSDRFFAERPEGSVSTLKIQRTQQEDSAVYLCASSPTGGRGNQPQHFGDGTRLSIL.

The chain employs TRBV7-2 and TRBJ2-1, with D unclear. The CDR3 is 13 residues long. Trimming took 4 bases from V and 0 from J, leaving 4 bases between them. Germline lookup yields CDR1 SGHTA and CDR2 FQGNSA. The CDR3 is CASSSSSYNEQFF. The CDR3 region has the DNA TGTGCCAGCAGCTCGAGCTCCTACAATGAGCAGTTCTTC.

This clonotype has just a few counts. The rearrangement uses TRBV20-1 and TRBJ1-2, with 7 nucleotides matching TRBD1. The CDR3 loop spans 13 amino acids. Germline CDR1 reads DFQATT; CDR2 reads SNEGSKA (reference sequence). The junction had 6 bases not matched to a gene; V was cut back by 6 bases and J by 2 bases. Here the CDR3 reads CSAPDRWNYGYTF. Here the CDR3 DNA reads TGCAGTGCGCCGGACAGGTGGAACTATGGCTACACCTTC.

This clonotype was picked up a small number of times. V usage is TRBV6-1 and J usage is TRBJ1-1; maybe TRBD1 (5 bases). The CDR3 totals 14 residues. Trimming took 3 bases from V and 0 from J, leaving 8 bases between them. Germline V gene data show CDR1 as MNHNS and CDR2 as SASEGT. The CDR3 DNA sequence: TGTGCCAGCAGTGAGTTCAGGGTGAACACTGAAGCTTTCTTT. Residues: CASSEFRVNTEAFF.

The sample holds a few counts of this clonotype. V is TRBV12-3 or TRBV12-4 and J is TRBJ2-3, with D hard to call. V dropped 5 bases and J dropped 1 base, with 4 bases sitting between them. This CDR3 comprises 12 residues. The CDR3 reads CASSGGTDTQYF. The CDR3, as DNA: TGTGCCAGCAGTGGGGGCACAGATACGCAGTATTTT.

The sample holds a few counts of this clonotype. The chain recombines TRBV20-1 with TRBJ2-2, with unresolved D. Germline V gene sequence: CDR1 DFQATT, CDR2 SNEGSKA (reference sequence). V dropped 3 bases and J dropped 5 bases, with 10 bases sitting between them. This CDR3 is 13 amino acids long. As DNA, the CDR3 is TGCAGTGCTAGTCCACAGCTGACCGGGGAGCTGTTTTTT. Its protein is CSASPQLTGELFF.

There are a few counts of this clonotype. The chain has TRBV6-5 and TRBJ1-2; 7 bases are shared with TRBD1. With 0 bases clipped from V and 4 bases from J, the junction kept 5 bases outside the gene matches. Per the germline V gene, CDR1 is MNHEY and CDR2 is SVGAGI. The CDR3 sequence is 15 residues long. The DNA for the CDR3 is TGTGCCAGCAGTTACTCACAGGGGTTGGGCTATGGCTACACCTTC. Encoded protein: CASSYSQGLGYGYTF.

This clonotype is judged large. V and J are TRBV19 and TRBJ1-6; D is perhaps TRBD1 (6 bases). The germline V and J ends were trimmed by 4 bases and 10 bases, with 14 bases remaining between them. Per the germline V gene, CDR1 is LNHDA and CDR2 is SQIVND (reference sequence). The CDR3 loop spans 14 amino acids. The CDR3 region has the DNA TGTGCCAGTAGTAGGGTGGGGGCAAACTCACCCCTCCACTTT. It yields the protein CASSRVGANSPLHF.

The chain employs TRBV6-1 and TRBJ1-4; D is undetermined. This CDR3 is built from 13 residues. The V gene's germline CDR1 is MNHNS and CDR2 SASEGT. V was cut by 6 bases and J by 5 bases, with 10 bases left in between. The CDR3 protein is CASRGRTNEKLFF. CDR3 sequence (DNA): TGTGCCAGCAGGGGCAGGACGAATGAAAAACTGTTTTTT.

The chain links TRBV27 to TRBJ2-2; no clear D. CDR3 length: 15 residues. Between the trimmed V and J ends, which lost 3 bases and 4 bases, there was a span of 12 bases. The V gene's germline CDR1 is MNHEY and CDR2 SMNVEV (reference sequence). CDR3 loop: CASSFQFAVTGELFF. CDR3 coding DNA: TGTGCCAGCAGTTTTCAGTTCGCGGTCACCGGGGAGCTGTTTTTT.

Concerning this clonotype itself: At one boundary the junction diverges from the germline segment, which might be a read error. The rearrangement uses TRBV7-2 and TRBJ2-3; no reliable D call. This CDR3 is 13 amino acids long. Germline assignment: CDR1 SGHTA and CDR2 FQGNSA. The CDR3 DNA sequence: TGTGCCGGCAGCTCCCCAAGCACAGATACGCAGTATTTT. Translating it yields CAGSSPSTDTQYF.

V usage is TRBV7-2 and J usage is TRBJ1-2, with D maybe TRBD1 (5 bases). The germline V gene encodes CDR1 SGHTA and CDR2 FQGNSA. The CDR3 runs to 17 residues. V lost 2 bases and J lost 10, with 26 bases in between. The CDR3: CASSLFSGTLPSGHYTF. The DNA of the CDR3 is TGTGCCAGCAGCTTATTTTCGGGGACCCTCCCGTCTGGCCACTACACCTTC.

On this clonotype: A junction end diverges from the germline sequence, so it may reflect a read error. The J gene is TRBJ2-3, the V gene TRBV11-2; TRBD1 agrees at 11 bases. CDR1 and CDR2 (germline): SGHAT, FQNNGV. The CDR3 runs to 16 residues. Written as DNA, the CDR3 is TGTACCAGCAGCTTAGGGAGGACAGGGGGCGCAGATACGCAGTATTTT. Translating it yields CTSSLGRTGGADTQYF.